These 22 T cell receptor beta chains originate from one sample sequenced in a study of Ad26.COV2.S vaccination and SARS-CoV-2 variants. Described treatment: roughly 19 received Ad26.COV2.S at low or high dose, single or two shots; five or six received placebo; per-sample allocation not given. Sampling happened 63 days after the first vaccine or placebo injection. Sequenced by immunoSEQ multiplex PCR; TCRdb stores in-frame clones only, minus some. The top ten clones hold roughly 4.8% of a sample with about 350,000 clones, roughly 90% of them seen once. The sequenced sample was peripheral blood, obtained in a trial of Ad26.COV2.S vaccine versus placebo. The receptors were gathered from a person between 18 and 65 years old who received the Ad26.COV2.S COVID-19 vaccine or a placebo.

This rearrangement joins TRBV6-5 to TRBJ1-6; TRBD1 matches at 11 bases. V lost 6 bases to trimming and J lost 8 bases; unmatched junction nucleotides: 3. Looked up from germline, CDR1 is MNHEY and CDR2 is SVGAGI. This CDR3 is 14 amino acids long. In DNA, the CDR3 is TGTGCCAGCAGGCTGGGACAGGGGGATTCACCCCTCCACTTT. This translates into CASRLGQGDSPLHF.

This chain connects TRBV6-2 or TRBV6-3 to TRBJ1-6, with 8 bases that match TRBD1. Looked up from germline, CDR1 is MNHEY and CDR2 is SVGEGT. This CDR3 region has 16 residues. J gave up 5 bases and V 5 bases, and 8 bases lay outside the gene matches. CDR3 sequence: CASSGRGRGDNSPLHF. Here the CDR3 DNA reads TGTGCCAGCAGTGGCAGGGGGCGCGGCGATAATTCACCCCTCCACTTT.

J is TRBJ1-5 and V is TRBV28; D gene uncertain. Germline V CDR1 and CDR2: MDHEN, SYDVKM. CDR3 length equals 12 residues. V was trimmed by 2 bases and J by 5 bases, leaving 4 bases between them. The CDR3 DNA reads TGTGCCAGCAGTTTACTTGATCAGCCCCAGCATTTT. This translates into CASSLLDQPQHF.

The gene calls are TRBV3-1 (or the pseudogene TRBV3-2) and TRBJ1-2; D unclear. The CDR3 length is 13 residues. CDR1 and CDR2 from the germline V gene are LGHDT and YNNKEL (reference sequence). The V and J ends lost 5 bases and 7 bases respectively, with 14 bases between them. The CDR3, as DNA: TGTGCCAGCAGCTTACGGACGCGATCTGGCTACACCTTC. As protein: CASSLRTRSGYTF.

The V and J genes are TRBV28 and TRBJ1-3, with unresolved D. V lost 3 bases and J lost 4, with 10 bases in between. In germline, CDR1 is MDHEN, CDR2 SYDVKM. This CDR3 spans 14 amino acids. Written as DNA, the CDR3 is TGTGCCAGCAGTTTCCCCGGACGGGGAAACACCATATATTTT. Amino acid sequence: CASSFPGRGNTIYF.

The J gene is TRBJ2-3, the V gene TRBV7-3; TRBD1 aligns across 7 bases. The germline V gene has CDR1 SGHTA and CDR2 FQGTGA. This CDR3 is 14 amino acids long. J gave up 4 bases and V 2 bases, and 3 bases lay outside the gene matches. CDR3 nucleotides: TGTGCCAGCAGCTTAGACAGGGCGGCAGATACGCAGTATTTT. This sequence encodes CASSLDRAADTQYF. Full variable domain (missing parts from reference TRBV7-3 and TRBJ2-3): GAGVSQTPSNKVTEKGKYVELRCDPISGHTALYWYRQSLGQGPEFLIYFQGTGAADDSGLPNDRFFAVRPEGSVSTLKIQRTERGDSAVYLCASSLDRAADTQYFGPGTRLTVL.

The chain uses TRBV5-4 and TRBJ1-2; D ambiguous. The V end was cut by 1 base, the J end by 6 bases, with 13 bases between. Germline loops: CDR1 SGHNT, CDR2 YYREEE (reference sequence). This CDR3 is 14 amino acids long. The CDR3: CASSLPGRSDGYTF. CDR3 bases: TGTGCCAGCAGCTTGCCGGGAAGGTCGGATGGCTACACCTTC.

The chain combines TRBV9 with TRBJ2-7, with D perhaps matching TRBD2 (6 bases). This CDR3 region has 17 residues. The V end was cut by 0 bases, the J end by 0 bases, with 16 bases between. CDR1 and CDR2 (germline): SGDLS, YYNGEE. CDR3 region: CASSVGDEGTPSYEQYF. The CDR3 nucleotides read TGTGCCAGCAGCGTAGGAGATGAGGGGACTCCCTCCTACGAGCAGTACTTC. Supplemented by reference TRBV9 and TRBJ2-7, the full variable domain reads DSGVTQTPKHLITATGQRVTLRCSPRSGDLSVYWYQQSLDQGLQFLIQYYNGEERAKGNILERFSAQQFPDLHSELNLSSLELGDSALYFCASSVGDEGTPSYEQYFGPGTRLTVT.

The chain couples TRBV7-2 to TRBJ2-1; D is undetermined. Trimming pared 5 bases from V and 0 bases from J, leaving 11 bases between. Germline CDR1 SGHTA, CDR2 FQGNSA. The CDR3 is 15 amino acids. The CDR3 sequence: CASSPLASSYNEQFF. CDR3 coding DNA: TGTGCCAGCAGCCCTCTGGCGTCCTCCTACAATGAGCAGTTCTTC.

The V gene is TRBV27, the J gene TRBJ2-5; D gene ambiguous. V lost 4 bases to trimming and J lost 4 bases, with 19 bases between them. Germline V gene data show CDR1 as MNHEY and CDR2 as SMNVEV (reference sequence). The CDR3 has 16 residues. The CDR3 DNA follows: TGTGCCAGCAGTTCCTCCCTTGACGGAAATCCAGAGACCCAGTACTTC. This translates into CASSSSLDGNPETQYF.

The CDR3 is CASSTTGEGYGYTF. CDR3 sequence (DNA): TGTGCCAGCAGTACGACAGGGGAAGGCTATGGCTACACCTTC. The genes are TRBV27 and TRBJ1-2; TRBD1 matches at 8 bases. Germline trimming cut 5 bases from V and 4 bases from J; bases unmatched to any gene: 6. In germline, CDR1 is MNHEY, CDR2 SMNVEV (reference sequence). The CDR3 covers 14 residues.

In its sample, this clone was seen a few times. The chain is built from TRBV5-4 and TRBJ2-7; possibly TRBD1 or TRBD2 for D (6 bases each). There are 15 residues in the CDR3. Trimming stripped 3 bases from V and 5 bases from J, with 18 bases between. CDR1 SGHNT and CDR2 YYREEE come from the germline V gene (reference sequence). CDR3: CASSSGIGGLDEQYF. For the CDR3, the DNA is TGTGCCAGCAGCTCGGGAATAGGGGGACTGGACGAGCAGTACTTC.

The chain carries TRBV7-3 and TRBJ2-3; D is ambiguous. The V gene lost 5 bases and the J gene lost 2 bases, with 17 bases spanning the gap. The CDR3 contains 16 residues. CDR1 is SGHTA, CDR2 FQGTGA, per germline. The CDR3, as DNA: TGTGCCAGCAGCGAATCCCCCGGCAGAAACACAGATACGCAGTATTTT. It encodes CASSESPGRNTDTQYF.

The chain combines TRBV6-6 with TRBJ1-1; D is uncertain. The CDR3 spans 14 residues. Deletions cut 2 bases from V and 1 base from J, with 8 bases between. Germline V gene data show CDR1 as MNHNY and CDR2 as SVGAGI (reference sequence). The CDR3 here is CASSYGPGNTEAFF. CDR3 nucleotide sequence: TGTGCCAGCAGTTACGGCCCCGGGAACACTGAAGCTTTCTTT.

This clone was counted a single time. A read error is likely, as this CDR3 ends without the conserved phenylalanine or tryptophan. No DNA is shown, since the ends of the CDR3 on it are uncertain; the CDR3 is the one TCRdb lists. The genes are TRBV2 and TRBJ2-4; the D call TRBD2 from the table was never checked on the DNA. The CDR3 length equals 13 residues, ends included. Germline CDR1 is SNHLY and CDR2 is FYNNEI. The CDR3 loop reads CASSEWELGGVRV.

The chain recombines TRBV4-1 with TRBJ2-7; D gene uncertain. Trimming took 1 base from V and 5 from J, leaving 6 bases between them. The CDR3 totals 12 residues. Germline V gives CDR1 MGHRA, CDR2 YSYEKL. The CDR3 nucleotides read TGCGCCAGCAGCCAAGTTGCCAACGAGCAGTACTTC. This codes for CASSQVANEQYF.

The chain is built from TRBV6-5 and TRBJ2-2; 10 bases fit TRBD2. The CDR3 has 15 residues. Germline-derived CDR1 and CDR2 are MNHEY and SVGAGI. The V segment lost 8 bases and the J segment 7 bases; nucleotides outside the gene matches: 10. The CDR3 reads CASSAGGPSGGELFF. In DNA form, the CDR3 reads TGTGCCAGCTCAGCGGGAGGGCCTTCGGGCGGGGAGCTGTTTTTT.

This chain links TRBV19 with TRBJ2-1; 13 bases line up with TRBD2. CDR1 and CDR2 (germline): LNHDA, SQIVND (reference sequence). The CDR3 is made up of 16 amino acids. V dropped 5 bases and J dropped 4; count of bases not matched to a gene: 5. CDR3 in amino acids: CASSALTSGGYNEQFF. CDR3 bases: TGTGCCAGTAGTGCCCTGACTAGCGGGGGGTACAATGAGCAGTTCTTC.

The chain has TRBV28 and TRBJ1-1, with 8 bases aligning to TRBD1. The ends lost 5 bases at V and 4 bases at J; junction bases unmatched: 6. Germline lookup yields CDR1 MDHEN and CDR2 SYDVKM. The length of the CDR3 is 14 residues. CDR3 sequence reads: CASSQRQGITEAFF. For the CDR3, the DNA is TGTGCCAGCAGTCAAAGACAGGGGATCACTGAAGCTTTCTTT. The full variable domain, with the rest looked up from reference TRBV28 and TRBJ1-1, is DVKVTQSSRYLVKRTGEKVFLECVQDMDHENMFWYRQDPGLGLRLIYFSYDVKMKEKGDIPEGYSVSREKKERFSLILESASTNQTSMYLCASSQRQGITEAFFGQGTRLTVV.

About this clone: A much larger clone differs from this one at a single base, so this may be a read error. The chain combines TRBV7-2 with TRBJ2-2; D call uncertain. The germline V gene has CDR1 SGHTA and CDR2 FQGNSA. The ends were cut back, 1 base at V and 5 bases at J, with 2 bases in the middle. The CDR3 is made up of 12 amino acids. The CDR3 protein is CASSLGTGELFF. The CDR3 DNA is TGTGCCAGCAGCTTAGGGACCGGGGAGCTGTTTTTT.

As for this clone: The sample has other DNA sequences that encode this CDR3 too. This chain links TRBV6-5 with TRBJ1-1; D remains ambiguous. Germline V gene lookup returns CDR1 MNHEY and CDR2 SVGAGI. The ends were cut back, 2 bases at V and 1 base at J, with 5 bases in the middle. This CDR3 spans 13 amino acids. The CDR3 spells CASSYAGNTEAFF. Written as DNA, the CDR3 is TGTGCCAGCAGTTACGCAGGGAACACTGAAGCTTTCTTT.

This chain joins TRBV4-2 and TRBJ2-3; D is uncertain. Per the germline V gene, CDR1 is LGHNA and CDR2 is YNFKEQ. V lost 3 bases to trimming and J lost 4 bases, with 8 bases between them. CDR3 size: 13 residues. CDR3 sequence (DNA): TGTGCCAGCAGCCACGTTGAGCCAGATACGCAGTATTTT. It yields the protein CASSHVEPDTQYF.